This entry lists 29 T cell receptor beta chains sequenced from one sample in a study of identical twins. Each CDR3 protein gets one entry after TCRdb re-called the 5' RACE reads with MiXCR. The sample lists 200,000 to 250,000 distinct CDR3 sequences, roughly 7% seen once, with about 3.6% in the top ten. A further study also used this sample, focusing on yellow fever vaccine responses in identical twins.

Sequences were obtained from memory (CD45RO+) T cells sorted from blood. Receptors were obtained from a woman aged 18-30 years in good health.

This clonotype was seen more than once but under ten times. The chain carries TRBV7-9 and TRBJ2-1, with D uncertain. The germline V gene encodes CDR1 SEHNR and CDR2 FQNEAQ (reference sequence). V shed 6 bases and J shed 8 bases, with 11 bases lying between them. This CDR3 comprises 12 residues. CDR3 loop: CASSSNSHEQFF. The CDR3 region has the DNA TGTGCCAGCAGTTCCAACAGTCATGAGCAGTTCTTC.

The CDR3 region is CASSRLAGGGTGELFF. The CDR3 bases are TGTGCCAGCAGCCGACTAGCGGGAGGCGGAACCGGGGAGCTGTTTTTT. This rearrangement joins TRBV3-1 to TRBJ2-2; 13 bases agree with TRBD2. CDR3 length equals 16 residues. The junction had 4 bases not matched to a gene; V was cut back by 4 bases and J by 5 bases. The germline V gene encodes CDR1 LGHDT and CDR2 YNNKEL (reference sequence).

This clonotype occurred many times. The CDR3 loop reads CSGSWGGSYNEQFF. CDR3 sequence (DNA): TGCAGTGGATCATGGGGGGGCTCCTACAATGAGCAGTTCTTC. The V and J genes are TRBV20-1 and TRBJ2-1, with 7 positions matching TRBD2. Germline V gives CDR1 DFQATT, CDR2 SNEGSKA (reference sequence). The CDR3 totals 14 residues. V dropped 7 bases and J dropped 0; count of bases not matched to a gene: 6.

This clonotype was seen many times. The CDR3 here is CASSDPGGRALNTQYF. The DNA of the CDR3 is TGCGCCAGCAGTGATCCTGGCGGGAGGGCTTTAAATACGCAGTATTTT. V and J are TRBV10-2 and TRBJ2-3; 9 bases are shared with TRBD2. V gave up 3 bases and J gave up 7 bases; unmatched junction bases: 11. Germline values: CDR1 WSHSY, CDR2 SAAADI. This CDR3 has 16 residues.

This clonotype came up a few times. This chain links TRBV20-1 with TRBJ2-1; tentatively, D is TRBD1 (7 bases). The CDR3 sequence is 15 residues long. Germline V lookup: CDR1 DFQATT, CDR2 SNEGSKA (reference sequence). V was cut by 5 bases and J by 4 bases, with 18 bases left in between. The CDR3 DNA reads as TGCAGTGCTCCGTCCCAGGGGGGCCCTTACAATGAGCAGTTCTTC. This sequence encodes CSAPSQGGPYNEQFF.

This clonotype has only a few counts. The CDR3 is CAINGWDRGISYNEQFF. Written as DNA, the CDR3 is TGTGCCATCAACGGATGGGACAGGGGAATTTCCTACAATGAGCAGTTCTTC. The chain has TRBV10-3 and TRBJ2-1; 10 nucleotides agree with TRBD1. Germline V lookup: CDR1 ENHRY, CDR2 SYGVKD. This CDR3 spans 17 amino acids. V shed 7 bases, J shed 1 base, and the junction held 10 bases outside the gene matches.

This clonotype was counted only a few times. V gene TRBV10-3 combines with J gene TRBJ2-5; TRBD1 or TRBD2 may be the D gene (6 bases each). Germline V gene data show CDR1 as ENHRY and CDR2 as SYGVKD. The CDR3 runs 14 residues. V was cut by 7 bases and J by 5 bases, with 17 bases left in between. CDR3 bases: TGTGCCATCACCGAAGGGGGGCAGGTGGAGACCCAGTACTTC. Protein sequence: CAITEGGQVETQYF.

In this sample, this clonotype turned up a few times. The rearrangement uses TRBV3-1 and TRBJ2-5; 9 positions agree with TRBD1. The CDR3 runs to 17 residues. Germline loops: CDR1 LGHDT, CDR2 YNNKEL (reference sequence). Trimming cost V 0 bases and J 5 bases; bases outside gene matches: 10. CDR3 in amino acids: CASSQDQPGQGGETQYF. The CDR3 DNA is TGTGCCAGCAGCCAAGACCAACCGGGACAGGGAGGGGAGACCCAGTACTTC.

This clonotype turned up a few times. The V gene is TRBV5-5, the J gene TRBJ1-4, with TRBD1 identical over 7 bases. The V and J ends lost 2 bases and 6 bases, in that order; junction bases with no gene match: 4. The CDR3 runs to 14 residues. Germline-derived CDR1 and CDR2 are SGHKS and YYEKEE (reference sequence). The CDR3 DNA is TGTGCCAGCAGCTTACAGGGACAGTATGAAAAACTGTTTTTT. It is translated as CASSLQGQYEKLFF. The whole variable domain, filled in from reference TRBV5-5 and TRBJ1-4, reads DAGVTQSPTHLIKTRGQQVTLRCSPISGHKSVSWYQQVLGQGPQFIFQYYEKEERGRGNFPDRFSARQFPNYSSELNVNALLLGDSALYLCASSLQGQYEKLFFGSGTQLSVL.

The chain uses TRBV12-3 or TRBV12-4 and TRBJ1-1; 7 positions agree with TRBD1. This CDR3 spans 14 amino acids. With V trimmed by 4 bases and J by 5 bases, 7 bases remained unmatched. The CDR3 DNA reads TGTGCCAGCAGTTATGGGCCAGGGGGAACTGAAGCTTTCTTT. Translated: CASSYGPGGTEAFF.

The chain is built from TRBV15 and TRBJ2-1, with a weak D call TRBD1 (5 bases). This CDR3 spans 13 amino acids. Germline CDR1 is LNHNV and CDR2 is YYDKDF (reference sequence). The V end was cut by 0 bases, the J end by 14 bases, with 14 bases between. This chain's CDR3 is CATSRDQVKGEFF. The DNA for the CDR3 is TGTGCCACCAGCAGAGATCAAGTGAAAGGGGAGTTCTTC. The variable domain in full, completed from reference TRBV15 and TRBJ2-1, reads DAMVIQNPRYQVTQFGKPVTLSCSQTLNHNVMYWYQQKSSQAPKLLFHYYDKDFNNEADTPDNFQSRRPNTSFCFLDIRSPGLGDTAMYLCATSRDQVKGEFFGPGTRLTVL.

This clonotype was detected a few times. This chain joins TRBV7-2 and TRBJ2-7; TRBD2 matches at 7 bases. The junction had 3 bases not matched to a gene; V was cut back by 0 bases and J by 1 base. The CDR3 totals 15 residues. Per the germline V gene, CDR1 is SGHTA and CDR2 is FQGNSA. CDR3 DNA sequence: TGTGCCAGCAGCTTAGCCCCTAGCGGATCCTACGAGCAGTACTTC. Amino acid sequence: CASSLAPSGSYEQYF.

This clonotype was seen a handful of times. This chain connects TRBV2 to TRBJ2-1; 11 positions agree with TRBD2. This CDR3 has 16 residues. The V and J ends lost 3 bases and 8 bases, in that order; junction bases with no gene match: 9. From germline, CDR1 is SNHLY and CDR2 FYNNEI. The CDR3 loop reads CASSESLAGDAYEQFF. The CDR3 DNA is TGTGCCAGCAGTGAGTCACTAGCGGGAGATGCCTATGAGCAGTTCTTC.

To note about this clonotype: A read error may account for a junction end that differs from germline. CDR3 in amino acids: CASSEDRNTGEVFF. The CDR3 DNA follows: TGTGCCAGCAGCGAGGACAGGAACACCGGGGAGGTGTTTTTT. The chain uses TRBV7-7 and TRBJ2-2, with D possibly matching TRBD1 (7 bases). Germline V lookup: CDR1 SSHAT, CDR2 FNYEAQ (reference sequence). This CDR3 has 14 residues.

V and J are TRBV20-1 and TRBJ2-4; possible D gene TRBD2, 6 bases. V was clipped by 5 bases and J by 7 bases, with 18 bases between them. The CDR3 contains 14 residues. CDR1 is DFQATT and CDR2 is SNEGSKA in the germline V gene (reference sequence). CDR3 in amino acids: CSAYGGEAGNIQYF. The DNA of the CDR3 is TGCAGTGCTTACGGGGGAGAGGCGGGGAACATTCAGTACTTC.

The chain combines TRBV7-8 with TRBJ2-5, with TRBD2 matching over 9 bases. The germline V gene encodes CDR1 SGHVS and CDR2 FQNEAQ. Trimming cost V 0 bases and J 4 bases; bases outside gene matches: 12. CDR3 length: 18 residues. CDR3 sequence: CASSLARGGRAAGETQYF. CDR3 DNA sequence: TGTGCCAGCAGCTTAGCGCGGGGCGGGAGGGCCGCGGGAGAGACCCAGTACTTC.

In this sample, this clonotype turned up a few times. The chain carries TRBV6-1 and TRBJ1-6; 7 bases line up with TRBD1. The CDR3 has 15 residues. The V segment lost 6 bases and the J segment 11 bases; nucleotides outside the gene matches: 13. Germline CDR1 MNHNS, CDR2 SASEGT. For the CDR3, the DNA is TGTGCCAGCAGGATAGACAGGGAAAGTTATCCACCCCTCCACTTT. Translation: CASRIDRESYPPLHF.

This clonotype was observed a few times. The chain recombines TRBV28 with TRBJ2-7, with a tentative D call TRBD1 (6 bases). Germline CDR1 is MDHEN and CDR2 is SYDVKM. This CDR3 has 11 residues. V was shortened by 10 bases and J by 3 bases, with 10 bases between the two germline ends. The CDR3 loop is CATRGNYEQYF. For the CDR3, the DNA is TGTGCCACCAGGGGAAACTACGAGCAGTACTTC.

This clonotype came up many times. This chain joins TRBV7-2 and TRBJ2-1; D possibly uses TRBD1 or TRBD2 (6 bases each). Trimming shortened V by 4 bases and J by 7 bases, and 17 bases separated the two germline ends. This CDR3 is 15 amino acids long. The germline gives CDR1 SGHTA, CDR2 FQGNSA. This CDR3 is CASSSPQGLPNEQFF. CDR3 in DNA: TGTGCCAGCAGCTCACCACAGGGACTGCCTAATGAGCAGTTCTTC.

This clonotype was counted only a few times. The rearrangement uses TRBV6-2 or TRBV6-3 and TRBJ2-3; D ambiguous. V lost 7 bases, J lost 2 bases, and 10 bases lay in between. Germline V gene lookup returns CDR1 MNHEY and CDR2 SVGEGT. The CDR3 consists of 13 residues. The DNA of the CDR3 is TGTGCCAGCAAAAGGGCGAACACAGATACGCAGTATTTT. Residues: CASKRANTDTQYF.

This clonotype was found many times. This chain links TRBV7-9 with TRBJ2-5; D gene ambiguous. This CDR3 contains 12 residues. The ends were cut back, 5 bases at V and 0 bases at J, with 4 bases in the middle. From germline, CDR1 is SEHNR and CDR2 FQNEAQ (reference sequence). Here the CDR3 reads CASSRNQETQYF. CDR3 DNA: TGTGCCAGCAGCCGAAACCAAGAGACCCAGTACTTC.

This clonotype was detected ten times or more. J is TRBJ1-1 and V is TRBV18; D not certain. This CDR3 contains 15 residues. Per the germline V gene, CDR1 is KGHSH and CDR2 is LQKENI. V lost 4 bases, J lost 1 base, and 13 bases lay in between. The CDR3 DNA reads as TGTGCCAGCTCACGCCCCGGGGATAGGAACACTGAAGCTTTCTTT. This encodes CASSRPGDRNTEAFF.

The genes are TRBV11-3 and TRBJ2-2; TRBD1 might be the D (6 bases). Per germline, CDR1 SGHNT and CDR2 YENEEA. The ends were cut back, 5 bases at V and 4 bases at J, with 14 bases in the middle. The CDR3 sequence is 15 residues long. The CDR3 reads CASSIPQTGTGELFF. CDR3 nucleotide sequence: TGTGCCAGCAGCATACCCCAGACAGGCACCGGGGAGCTGTTTTTT. The full variable domain, rest sourced from reference TRBV11-3 and TRBJ2-2, is EAGVVQSPRYKIIEKKQPVAFWCNPISGHNTLYWYLQNLGQGPELLIRYENEEAVDDSQLPKDRFSAERLKGVDSTLKIQPAELGDSAVYLCASSIPQTGTGELFFGEGSRLTVL.

The sample holds a few counts of this clonotype. CDR3 nucleotides: TGTGCCATCAGTGCTTCAGGGGGGACGTACAATGAGCAGTTCTTC. Translating gives CAISASGGTYNEQFF. The chain has TRBV10-3 and TRBJ2-1; TRBD1 is a possible D gene (7 bases). The CDR3 covers 15 residues. CDR1 and CDR2 (germline): ENHRY, SYGVKD. V was clipped by 4 bases and J by 4 bases, with 14 bases between them.

This clonotype was counted ten times or more. The chain uses TRBV24-1 and TRBJ2-3, with a possible D match to TRBD1 (6 bases). Between the trimmed V and J ends, which lost 3 bases and 3 bases, there was a span of 12 bases. This CDR3 spans 15 amino acids. Germline V gene lookup returns CDR1 KGHDR and CDR2 SFDVKD. CDR3 in amino acids: CATSDKGEWTDTQYF. The CDR3 DNA is TGTGCCACCAGTGATAAGGGGGAGTGGACAGATACGCAGTATTTT.

The V gene is TRBV11-2, the J gene TRBJ2-1; 9 bases are a match to TRBD1. The CDR3 totals 18 residues. The V and J ends lost 2 bases and 6 bases, in that order; junction bases with no gene match: 14. Germline V gene data show CDR1 as SGHAT and CDR2 as FQNNGV. The CDR3 region has the DNA TGTGCCAGCAGCTTATGGGACAGGGTCACCTCCGACCCCAATGAGCAGTTCTTC. Protein sequence: CASSLWDRVTSDPNEQFF. The full variable domain, rest sourced from reference TRBV11-2 and TRBJ2-1, is EAGVAQSPRYKIIEKRQSVAFWCNPISGHATLYWYQQILGQGPKLLIQFQNNGVVDDSQLPKDRFSAERLKGVDSTLKIQPAKLEDSAVYLCASSLWDRVTSDPNEQFFGPGTRLTVL.

This clonotype was seen ten or more times. This rearrangement joins TRBV6-2 or TRBV6-3 to TRBJ2-1, with 15 bases that match TRBD2. The CDR3 runs 17 residues. Germline CDR1 MNHEY, CDR2 SVGEGT. V lost 1 base and J lost 2; bases outside the gene matches: 0. The CDR3 spells CASSYWTSGRAYNEQFF. The CDR3 DNA sequence: TGTGCCAGCAGTTACTGGACTAGCGGGAGGGCCTACAATGAGCAGTTCTTC.

This clonotype was counted at least ten times. The V and J genes are TRBV5-1 and TRBJ2-1; 10 nucleotides agree with TRBD2. The CDR3 has 15 residues. Germline V gene data show CDR1 as SGHRS and CDR2 as YFSETQ. The V segment lost 4 bases and the J segment 6 bases; nucleotides outside the gene matches: 7. This CDR3 reads CASSQTSGNFNEQFF. The CDR3 DNA follows: TGCGCCAGCAGCCAAACTAGCGGGAATTTCAATGAGCAGTTCTTC. The whole variable domain, remainder taken from reference TRBV5-1 and TRBJ2-1, is KAGVTQTPRYLIKTRGQQVTLSCSPISGHRSVSWYQQTPGQGLQFLFEYFSETQRNKGNFPGRFSGRQFSNSRSEMNVSTLELGDSALYLCASSQTSGNFNEQFFGPGTRLTVL.

Ten or more counts support this clonotype. This chain connects TRBV3-1 to TRBJ1-2; D uncertain. Germline V CDR1 and CDR2: LGHDT, YNNKEL (reference sequence). Trimming removed 3 bases at V and 4 bases at J, with 12 bases between. The CDR3 totals 14 residues. CDR3 in DNA: TGTGCCAGCAGCCATTTATCCAACACCTATGGCTACACCTTC. This gives the protein CASSHLSNTYGYTF.